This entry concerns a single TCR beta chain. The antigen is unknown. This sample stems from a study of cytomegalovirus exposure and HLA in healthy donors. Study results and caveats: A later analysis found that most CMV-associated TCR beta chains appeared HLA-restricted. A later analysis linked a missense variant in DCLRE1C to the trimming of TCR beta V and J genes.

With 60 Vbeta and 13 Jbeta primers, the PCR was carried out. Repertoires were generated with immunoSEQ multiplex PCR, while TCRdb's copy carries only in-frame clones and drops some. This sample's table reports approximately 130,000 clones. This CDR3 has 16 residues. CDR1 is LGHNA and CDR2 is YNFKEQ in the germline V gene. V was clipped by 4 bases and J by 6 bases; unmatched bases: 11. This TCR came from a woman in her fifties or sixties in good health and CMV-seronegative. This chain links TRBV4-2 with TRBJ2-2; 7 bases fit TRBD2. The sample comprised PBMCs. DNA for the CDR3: TGTGCCAGCAGCCTACTAGGGCGGGAGATCCCCGGGGAGCTGTTTTTT. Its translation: CASSLLGREIPGELFF.